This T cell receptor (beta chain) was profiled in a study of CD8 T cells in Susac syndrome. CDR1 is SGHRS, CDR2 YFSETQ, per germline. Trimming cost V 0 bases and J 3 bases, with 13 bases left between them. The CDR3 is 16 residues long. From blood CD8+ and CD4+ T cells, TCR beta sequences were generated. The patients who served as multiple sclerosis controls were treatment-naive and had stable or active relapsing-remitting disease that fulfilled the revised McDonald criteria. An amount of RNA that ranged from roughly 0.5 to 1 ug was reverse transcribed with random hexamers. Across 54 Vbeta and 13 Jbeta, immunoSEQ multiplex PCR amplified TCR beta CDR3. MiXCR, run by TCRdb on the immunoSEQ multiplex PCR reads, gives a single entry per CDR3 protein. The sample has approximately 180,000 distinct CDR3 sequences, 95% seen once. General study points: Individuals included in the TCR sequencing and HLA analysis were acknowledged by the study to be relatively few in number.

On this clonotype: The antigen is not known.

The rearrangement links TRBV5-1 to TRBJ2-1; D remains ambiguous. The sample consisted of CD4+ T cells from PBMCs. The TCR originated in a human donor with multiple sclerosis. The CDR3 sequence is CASSLASGTGYNEQFF. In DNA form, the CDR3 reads TGCGCCAGCAGCTTGGCCTCGGGCACGGGCTACAATGAGCAGTTCTTC. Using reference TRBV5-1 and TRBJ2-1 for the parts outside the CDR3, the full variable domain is KAGVTQTPRYLIKTRGQQVTLSCSPISGHRSVSWYQQTPGQGLQFLFEYFSETQRNKGNFPGRFSGRQFSNSRSEMNVSTLELGDSALYLCASSLASGTGYNEQFFGPGTRLTVL.